This T cell receptor beta chain was sequenced in a study of shared clonotypes between healthy human individuals. Across the whole study: Two female and a few male donors aged 18 to 49 were enrolled. Each donor's CD8 memory used one plate, CD8 naive two, each CD4 subset three.

Generated by immunoSEQ multiplex PCR, the TCRdb table keeps only in-frame clones and is missing some. The data show about 2.3 million clones, with over 85% seen just once and about 0.39% held by the top ten. The CDR3 extends over 12 amino acids. Per germline, CDR1 GTSNPN and CDR2 SVGIG (reference sequence). V lost 2 bases, J lost 6 bases, and 8 bases lay in between. Sequencing was carried out using naive CD4+ T cells from PBMCs. The subset: CD45RA+ positively selected. The clonotype originates from a man aged 18 to 30 in good health. Some clones in this sample may be carry-over from other donors' samples. This sequence joins TRBV30 and TRBJ1-5; the D is unclear. The CDR3 sequence: CAWSNQGQPQHF. The CDR3 bases are TGTGCCTGGAGTAATCAAGGTCAGCCCCAGCATTTT.